These 5 T cell receptor beta chains were all obtained from the same sample, sequenced in a study of tumor-infiltrating lymphocytes in primary liver carcinoma. Starting from 500 ng of total RNA, TCR beta cDNA was produced with a primer in the constant region. Three nested multiplex PCR rounds of slightly modified ARM-PCR generated TCR beta libraries. PCR rounds one and two used TRBV1-TRBV30 forward primers with a C-beta reverse primer for around 9 cycles each. MiXCR was run by TCRdb on the multiplex PCR reads, yielding one entry per CDR3 protein. This sample carries some 87,000 distinct CDR3 sequences, less than 75% of them seen once, and the ten largest clones take 27%. Co-extracted RNA and DNA came from roughly 20-30 mg of unsorted bulk tissue. The source material was tumor-adjacent normal liver tissue. These receptors came from a man in his forties with primary liver carcinoma and hepatitis B virus infection.

This clonotype was seen a handful of times. With a much larger clone just one base away, this may be a read error. The chain joins TRBV12-3 or TRBV12-4 to TRBJ1-5; D is undetermined. The CDR3 spans 13 residues. Trimming shortened V by 2 bases and J by 9 bases, and 11 bases separated the two germline ends. CDR3 loop: CASSLMADLPQHF. For the CDR3, the DNA is TGTGCCAGCAGTTTAATGGCAGACCTGCCCCAGCATTTT.

This chain links TRBV6-1 with TRBJ2-2; the D gene is possibly TRBD2 (5 bases). The CDR3 runs to 13 residues. Germline assignment: CDR1 MNHNS and CDR2 SASEGT. V lost 4 bases and J lost 14, with 17 bases in between. CDR3 amino acids: CASSVDYTGKLFF. The CDR3 DNA reads as TGTGCCAGCAGTGTCGACTACACCGGGAAACTGTTTTTT.

The V gene is TRBV11-2, the J gene TRBJ2-7, with D maybe TRBD2 (5 bases). V dropped 0 bases and J dropped 10 bases, with 13 bases sitting between them. CDR1 is SGHAT and CDR2 is FQNNGV in the germline V gene. CDR3 size: 13 residues. CDR3 bases: TGTGCCAGCAGCTTAGAGCGGAGGATCGATCAGTACTTC. Its protein is CASSLERRIDQYF.

As concerns this clonotype: The conserved phenylalanine or tryptophan is not found at the CDR3 terminus, so this likely reflects a read error. V and J are TRBV11-2 and TRBJ2-7; D uncertain. With 1 base removed from V and 0 bases from J, the gap between germline ends came to 7 bases. Germline V gene data show CDR1 as SGHAT and CDR2 as FQNNGV. There are 14 residues in the CDR3. This CDR3 is CASSLAYGSYEQYI. The CDR3 DNA reads as TGTGCCAGCAGCTTAGCCTACGGCTCCTACGAGCAGTACATC.

This clonotype was recorded only once. Lacking the conserved final phenylalanine or tryptophan, this CDR3 likely reflects a read error. The chain uses TRBV10-2 and TRBJ2-7; 12 bases align to TRBD1. V shed 7 bases and J 4 bases; nucleotides not matched to a gene: 5. There are 14 residues in the CDR3. Germline V lookup: CDR1 WSHSY, CDR2 SAAADI. The CDR3 nucleotides read TGCGCCAGCATTCCGGGACAGGGGGCTTACGAGCAGTACTCT. As protein: CASIPGQGAYEQYS.